This T cell receptor beta chain was captured in a study of cytomegalovirus exposure and HLA in healthy donors. Study background: Unique TCRs numbering 75 million to 95 million, obtained from HLA-typed donors, made up an early data release.

Findings of the study overall: With further analysis later on, most CMV-associated TCR beta chains appeared HLA-restricted. TCR beta sequences reportedly predicted the HLA-A and HLA-B alleles of most subjects accurately. Later analysis suggested links between common viral pathogens and several top significant clusters.

The PCR ran on 60 Vbeta and 13 Jbeta primers. Profiled with immunoSEQ multiplex PCR; TCRdb holds only in-frame clones, not every one. The sample lists fewer than 120,000 clones, just over 75% occurring once. Turning to this clone: The target antigen is unknown.

The material sequenced was PBMCs. The sequence derives from a man in his thirties or forties in good health and CMV-seropositive.

CDR3 region: CASSQEWEMGQPQHF. As DNA, the CDR3 is TGCGCCAGCAGCCAAGAATGGGAGATGGGGCAGCCCCAGCATTTT. This chain links TRBV4-3 with TRBJ1-5; unclear D gene. The ends were cut back, 0 bases at V and 7 bases at J, with 13 bases in the middle. The germline CDR1 and CDR2 sequences are LGHNA and YSLEER. The CDR3 covers 15 residues.